This TCR beta chain comes out of a study of shared clonotypes between healthy human individuals. With 5 bases clipped from V and 2 bases from J, the junction kept 6 bases outside the gene matches. Germline V gene data show CDR1 as MGHRA and CDR2 as YSYEKL. The length of the CDR3 is 16 residues. This table comes from immunoSEQ multiplex PCR, and its TCRdb copy is limited to in-frame clones, with some not included. The repertoire consists of over 2 million clones, with 85% to 95% occurring once and the leading ten covering 0.1% to 0.15%. Sample: naive CD4+ T cells sorted from blood. Subset described: CD45RA+ positively selected. The source of this sequence is a man aged 18 to 35 in good health. This rearrangement joins TRBV4-1 to TRBJ1-3; the match to TRBD1 covers 10 bases. Here the CDR3 reads CASSTLGQGTGNTIYF. The CDR3 nucleotides read TGCGCCAGCAGCACCCTGGGACAGGGGACTGGAAACACCATATATTTT.